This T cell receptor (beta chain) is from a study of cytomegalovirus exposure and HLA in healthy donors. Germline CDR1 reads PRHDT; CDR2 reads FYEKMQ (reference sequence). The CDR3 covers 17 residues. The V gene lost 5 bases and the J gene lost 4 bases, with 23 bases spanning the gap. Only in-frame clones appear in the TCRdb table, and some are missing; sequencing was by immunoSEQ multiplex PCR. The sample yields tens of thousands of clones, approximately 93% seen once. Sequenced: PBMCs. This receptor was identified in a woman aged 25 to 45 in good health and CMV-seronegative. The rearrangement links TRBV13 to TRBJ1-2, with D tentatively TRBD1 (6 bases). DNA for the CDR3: TGTGCCAGCAGCCGATTCGAAGGGACAAGAAATCTCTATGGCTACACCTTC. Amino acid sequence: CASSRFEGTRNLYGYTF.